This passage covers 10 T cell receptor beta chains from one sample sequenced in a study of glioma-infiltrating T cells. The iRepertoire nested amplicon-rescue multiplex PCR amplified TCR alpha and beta CDR3s from RNA. MiXCR was run by TCRdb on the multiplex PCR reads, yielding one entry per CDR3 protein. The sample lists approximately 40,000 distinct CDR3 sequences, 20% to 25% seen once, with roughly 7% in the top ten. The sample comprised glioma tissue, nonneoplastic brain tissue, or PBMCs (not recorded which). The receptors were gathered from a human donor with low-grade glioma or glioblastoma, undergoing nonglioma brain surgery, or in good health (not recorded which).

The rearrangement links TRBV7-9 to TRBJ2-1; 10 bases map to TRBD2. The CDR3 totals 20 residues. CDR1 is SEHNR and CDR2 is FQNEAQ in the germline V gene (reference sequence). J was trimmed by 0 bases and V by 2 bases; bases with no gene match: 13. CDR3 residues: CASSLREAASGGGSYNEQFF. The DNA for the CDR3 is TGTGCCAGCAGCTTAAGAGAAGCCGCCAGCGGGGGGGGCTCCTACAATGAGCAGTTCTTC.

This clonotype was observed at least ten times. V gene TRBV10-3 combines with J gene TRBJ1-2, with D possibly matching TRBD1 (6 bases). Trimming pared 2 bases from V and 3 bases from J, leaving 19 bases between. Germline V gene sequence: CDR1 ENHRY, CDR2 SYGVKD. The CDR3 is 17 amino acids. This CDR3 is CAISEPPGHPTDYGYTF. The DNA of the CDR3 is TGTGCCATCAGTGAGCCTCCGGGACACCCAACGGACTATGGCTACACCTTC.

This clonotype turned up a few times. A read error is possible here, since a much larger clone lies one base away. The chain has TRBV7-2 and TRBJ1-3; D is unresolved. CDR3 length equals 14 residues. Germline-derived CDR1 and CDR2 are SGHTA and FQGNSA. Deletions cut 1 base from V and 0 bases from J, with 4 bases between. The CDR3 DNA sequence: TGTGCCAGCAGCTTAGTGGCCTCTGGAAACACCATATATTTT. Its translation: CASSLVASGNTIYF. The full variable domain, in which reference TRBV7-2 and TRBJ1-3 provide the parts outside the CDR3, is GAGVSQSPSNKVTEKGKDVELRCDPISGHTALYWYRQSLGQGLEFLIYFQGNSAPDKSGLPSDRFSAERTGGSVSTLTIQRTQQEDSAVYLCASSLVASGNTIYFGEGSWLTVV.

This clonotype has ten or more counts. V and J are TRBV7-6 and TRBJ1-1, with 7 positions matching TRBD1. The V gene end was trimmed by 1 base and the J gene end by 2 bases; junction bases not matched to a gene: 10. Germline assignment: CDR1 SGHVS and CDR2 FNYEAQ. The CDR3 is 17 residues long. CDR3 coding DNA: TGTGCCAGCAGCTTAGACCCCGCCAGGGGGATTAACACTGAAGCTTTCTTT. As protein: CASSLDPARGINTEAFF.

This chain connects TRBV30 to TRBJ1-1, with a tentative D call TRBD1 (5 bases). V lost 0 bases and J 5 bases, leaving 7 bases between the germline ends. In germline, CDR1 is GTSNPN, CDR2 SVGIG (reference sequence). This CDR3 has 12 residues. This CDR3 reads CAWSVGETEAFF. In DNA, the CDR3 is TGTGCCTGGAGTGTAGGGGAGACTGAAGCTTTCTTT.

This clonotype was recorded many times. This chain uses TRBV2 with TRBJ2-7; D might be TRBD1 or TRBD2, each matching 5 bases. With 3 bases removed from V and 9 bases from J, the gap between germline ends came to 24 bases. This CDR3 comprises 16 residues. The germline V gene has CDR1 SNHLY and CDR2 FYNNEI. In DNA, the CDR3 is TGTGCCAGCAGTGACATTGGAGGCACAGGAGGTTATGGGCAGTACTTC. It yields the protein CASSDIGGTGGYGQYF.

For this clonotype: This clone may be a read error of a much larger clone one base away. The V gene is TRBV20-1, the J gene TRBJ2-7; TRBD2 matches at 12 bases. The CDR3 extends over 15 amino acids. CDR1 is DFQATT and CDR2 is SNEGSKA in the germline V gene (reference sequence). CDR3 in amino acids: CSAPGSTSGSYEQCF. Here the CDR3 DNA reads TGCAGTGCCCCCGGGTCGACTAGCGGGAGTTACGAGCAGTGCTTC.

By frequency in the sample, this clonotype is medium-sized. V and J are TRBV28 and TRBJ1-5; D remains ambiguous. Germline lookup yields CDR1 MDHEN and CDR2 SYDVKM. This CDR3 spans 12 amino acids. With 6 bases removed from V and 7 bases from J, the gap between germline ends came to 10 bases. DNA of the CDR3: TGTGCCAGCAGCCTAGGGTCCCAGCCCCAGCATTTT. It encodes CASSLGSQPQHF.

This clonotype showed up many times. The chain couples TRBV5-4 to TRBJ2-1, with 7 nucleotides matching TRBD2. Unmatched junction bases numbered 12, after V lost 9 bases and J lost 6 bases. The CDR3 totals 14 residues. Germline loops: CDR1 SGHNT, CDR2 YYREEE (reference sequence). The CDR3 DNA reads as TGTGCCACCTACAGAGGACTAGGGCTCAATGAGCAGTTCTTC. It codes for CATYRGLGLNEQFF.

This clonotype was recorded many times. The chain is built from TRBV10-2 and TRBJ1-6; no definite D call. The germline V gene encodes CDR1 WSHSY and CDR2 SAAADI. There are 13 residues in the CDR3. Trimming left V 5 bases short and J 14 bases short, with 16 bases between. The CDR3 DNA reads as TGCGCCAGCAGTTCCTCGTTGATTGAGTCCCTCCACTTT. It encodes CASSSSLIESLHF.